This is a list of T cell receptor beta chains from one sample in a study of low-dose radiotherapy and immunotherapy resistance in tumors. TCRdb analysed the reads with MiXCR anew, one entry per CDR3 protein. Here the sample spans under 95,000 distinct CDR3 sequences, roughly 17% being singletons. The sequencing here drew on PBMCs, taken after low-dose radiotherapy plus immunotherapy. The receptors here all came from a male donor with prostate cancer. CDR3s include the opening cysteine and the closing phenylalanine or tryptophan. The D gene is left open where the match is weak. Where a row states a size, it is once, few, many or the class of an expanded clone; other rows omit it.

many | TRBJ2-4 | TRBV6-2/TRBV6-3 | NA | TGTGCCAGCAGTGAAAGGATTGGAAACATTCAGTACTTC | CASSERIGNIQYF
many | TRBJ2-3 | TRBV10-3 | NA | TGTGCCATCAGTGAGGGGGCCGGAGATACGCAGTATTTT | CAISEGAGDTQYF
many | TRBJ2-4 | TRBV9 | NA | TGTGCCAGCAGCGTAGATTGGACGAAAAACATTCAGTACTTC | CASSVDWTKNIQYF
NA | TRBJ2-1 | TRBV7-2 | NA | TGTGCCAGCAGTCGAAGGACAGGGACTAGCAATGAGCAGTTCTTC | CASSRRTGTSNEQFF
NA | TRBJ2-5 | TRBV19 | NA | TGTGCCAGTAGTATCGGCGTCAGGGAGACCCAGTACTTC | CASSIGVRETQYF
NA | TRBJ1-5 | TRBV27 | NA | TGTGCCAGCAGGGGGGCGGGCAGCAATCAGCCCCAGCATTTT | CASRGAGSNQPQHF
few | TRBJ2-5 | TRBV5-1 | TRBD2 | TGCGCCAGCAGCGGACTAGCGGGAGGGCCCCAGACCCAGTACTTC | CASSGLAGGPQTQYF
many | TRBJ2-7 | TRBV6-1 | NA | TGTGCCAGCAGTTACTCACCGTGGAGCTCCTACGAGCAGTACTTC | CASSYSPWSSYEQYF
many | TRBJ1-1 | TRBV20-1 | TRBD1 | TGCAGTGCTCTTGGGACAGTCAACACTGAAGCTTTCTTT | CSALGTVNTEAFF
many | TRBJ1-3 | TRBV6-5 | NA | TGTGCCAGCAGACAGGCGTCTGGAAACACCATATATTTT | CASRQASGNTIYF
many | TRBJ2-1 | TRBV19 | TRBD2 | TGTGCCAGTAGTATCCGACTAGCGGGGGTAGAGCAGTTCTTC | CASSIRLAGVEQFF
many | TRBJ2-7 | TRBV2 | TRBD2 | TGTGCCAGCAGTGAAGCTAGCGGGAGGCCTGAGGGCGAGCAGTACTTC | CASSEASGRPEGEQYF
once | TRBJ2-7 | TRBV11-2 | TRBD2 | TGTGCCAGCAGCCTTAGCGGGAGCTCCTACAATGAGCAGTACTTC | CASSLSGSSYNEQYF
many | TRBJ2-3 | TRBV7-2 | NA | TGTGCCAGCAGCTTAATTGGGGGATTCCTCACAGATACGCAGTATTTT | CASSLIGGFLTDTQYF
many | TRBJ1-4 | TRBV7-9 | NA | TGTGCCATTAGATTTACAGGGTCAGTTAATGAAAAACTGTTTTTT | CAIRFTGSVNEKLFF
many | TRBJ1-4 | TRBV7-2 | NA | TGTGCCAGCAGCTTCGGGGGGAGTGAAAAACTGTTTTTT | CASSFGGSEKLFF
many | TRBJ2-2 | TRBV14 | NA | TGTGCCAGCAGCCCCACTAGGACCGGGGAGCTGTTTTTT | CASSPTRTGELFF
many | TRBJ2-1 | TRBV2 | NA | TGTGCCAGCAGTCCCTCTCGGGTCCCAGCTGAGCAGTTCTTC | CASSPSRVPAEQFF
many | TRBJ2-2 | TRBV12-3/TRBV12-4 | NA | TGTGCCAGCAGTCCAAGTGGGACCACGAACACCGGGGAGCTGTTTTTT | CASSPSGTTNTGELFF
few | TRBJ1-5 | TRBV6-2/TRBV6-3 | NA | TGTGCCAGCAGTTATACGAGCAATCAGCCCCAGCATTTT | CASSYTSNQPQHF
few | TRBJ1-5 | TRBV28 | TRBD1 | TGTGCCAGCAGTCCCCCGGGACAGGGCAATCAGCCCCAGCATTTT | CASSPPGQGNQPQHF
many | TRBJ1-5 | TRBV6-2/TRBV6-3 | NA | TGTGCCAGCCGCGCTAGGGTTATAGACAATCAGCCCCAGCATTTT | CASRARVIDNQPQHF
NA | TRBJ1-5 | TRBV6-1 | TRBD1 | TGTGCCAGCAGCCTGGACAGGGGGGTAGGACAGCCCCAGCATTTT | CASSLDRGVGQPQHF
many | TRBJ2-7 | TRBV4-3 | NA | TGCGCCAGCAGTCCAGGACAGCCTAATACCTACGAGCAGTACTTC | CASSPGQPNTYEQYF
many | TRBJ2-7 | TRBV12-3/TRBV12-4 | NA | TGTGCCAGCAGTTTACAGAGCGAGCAGTACTTC | CASSLQSEQYF
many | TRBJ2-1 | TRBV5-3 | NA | TGTGCCAGCAGCTTAGCCGCACTATCCGGGGGTGAGCAGTTCTTC | CASSLAALSGGEQFF
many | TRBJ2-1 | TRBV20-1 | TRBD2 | TGCAGTGCTAGAGATGATAGCGGGAGGTTTAATGAGCAGTTCTTC | CSARDDSGRFNEQFF
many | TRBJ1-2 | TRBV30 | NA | TGTGCCTGGAGTCAGGCGGAAAGCTCCTATGGCTACACCTTC | CAWSQAESSYGYTF
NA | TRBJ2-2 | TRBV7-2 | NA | TGTGCCAGCAGCTTATCTCGGGAGAGAACCGGGGAGCTGTTTTTT | CASSLSRERTGELFF
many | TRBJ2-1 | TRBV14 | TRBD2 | TGTGCCAGCAGCCATCTCTCTAGCGGGAGTTATAATGAGCAGTTCTTC | CASSHLSSGSYNEQFF
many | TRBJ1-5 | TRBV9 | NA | TGTGCCAGCAGCGCGGGTTGGGACCGTAGCAATCAGCCCCAGCATTTT | CASSAGWDRSNQPQHF
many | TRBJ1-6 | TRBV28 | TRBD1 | TGTGCCAGTATTAACGCCGGGACAGGGAACCCCCTCCACTTT | CASINAGTGNPLHF
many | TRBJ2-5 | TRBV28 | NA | TGTGCCAGCAGTTTTCGAGAGACCCAGTACTTC | CASSFRETQYF
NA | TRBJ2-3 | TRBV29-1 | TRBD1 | TGCAGCGTGACCGGGACAGGGGGCATAGATACGCAGTATTTT | CSVTGTGGIDTQYF
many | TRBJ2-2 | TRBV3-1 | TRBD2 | TGTGCCAGCAGCCAAGCAGTACTAGCGGCGACCGGGGAGCTGTTTTTT | CASSQAVLAATGELFF
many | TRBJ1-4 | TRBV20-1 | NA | TGCAGTGCTAGAGGACAGTCTAATGAAAAACTGTTTTTT | CSARGQSNEKLFF
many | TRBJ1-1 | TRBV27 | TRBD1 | TGTGCCAGCACTCATATGACAGGGGGCAGAGAAACCACTGAAGCTTTCTTT | CASTHMTGGRETTEAFF
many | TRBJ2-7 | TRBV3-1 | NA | TGTGCCAGCAGCCAAGGACTAGCCTACGAGCAGTACTTC | CASSQGLAYEQYF
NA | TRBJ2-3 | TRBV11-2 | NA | TGTGCCAGCAGCTTAGGGGACGGGAGCACAGATACGCAGTATTTT | CASSLGDGSTDTQYF
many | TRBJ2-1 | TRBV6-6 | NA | TGTGCCAGCAGTTCCTTCTCCCGGGACAAGCCCTACAATGAGCAGTTCTTC | CASSSFSRDKPYNEQFF
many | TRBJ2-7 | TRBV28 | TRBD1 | TGTGCCAGCAGTCTCCAGGGGGCTAAGTACGAGCAGTACTTC | CASSLQGAKYEQYF
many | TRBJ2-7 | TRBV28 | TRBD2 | TGTGCCAGCAGCCAAGCGGGAGGAACCTACGAGCAGTACTTC | CASSQAGGTYEQYF